This T cell receptor (beta chain) is from a study of blood T cell repertoires in COVID-19. The overall study: PBMCs, B-cell-depleted T cells, or T cells provided the cDNA or gDNA that made up the material.

Everyone who took part was 18 to 89 years old, and they came from 20 to 25 US areas. Original processing methods: Amplification of reference gene primers provided the estimated nucleated cell counts. Generated by immunoSEQ multiplex PCR, the TCRdb table keeps only in-frame clones and is missing some. The DNA was the basis for D and trimming; V, J and clone size are from that table. This table has roughly 430,000 clones, around 90% appearing once. Sequenced material: PBMCs or T cells enriched from blood (not recorded which). This TCR derives from a woman in her thirties or forties with acute COVID-19.

In nucleotides, the CDR3 is TGTGCCAGCAGCTTAGGAACAGGGGAGTATGAAAAACTGTTTTTT. Translated: CASSLGTGEYEKLFF. V is TRBV7-9 and J is TRBJ1-4; TRBD1 aligns across 7 bases. With 1 base clipped from V and 6 bases from J, the junction kept 5 bases outside the gene matches. Germline V CDR1 and CDR2: SEHNR, FQNEAQ (reference sequence). The CDR3 has 15 amino acids.